This entry concerns a single T cell receptor (beta chain). Random hexamers were used to reverse transcribe the RNA input (about 0.45 to 1 ug). TCRdb passed the immunoSEQ multiplex PCR reads through MiXCR, listing each CDR3 protein once. The sample records 130,000 or so distinct CDR3 sequences, 75% to 90% being singletons. The data were taken from a study of CD8 T cells in Susac syndrome. The study sequenced TCR beta in blood CD8+ and CD4+ T cells. The sample taken for sequencing was CD8+ T cells from PBMCs. The TCR was taken from a human donor with multiple sclerosis.

The CDR3 region is CASSIGRPTNEKLFF. The CDR3, as DNA: TGTGCCAGTAGTATTGGGAGACCAACTAATGAAAAACTGTTTTTT. The genes are TRBV19 and TRBJ1-4; D call uncertain. This CDR3 comprises 15 residues. Germline assignment: CDR1 LNHDA and CDR2 SQIVND (reference sequence). V was clipped by 3 bases and J by 0 bases, with 8 bases between them. Full variable domain (remainder filled in from reference TRBV19 and TRBJ1-4): DGGITQSPKYLFRKEGQNVTLSCEQNLNHDAMYWYRQDPGQGLRLIYYSQIVNDFQKGDIAEGYSVSREKKESFPLTVTSAQKNPTAFYLCASSIGRPTNEKLFFGSGTQLSVL.